The present T cell receptor beta chain was sequenced within a study of T cell clonotyping in hematopoietic cell transplantation listed by TCRdb under 2021. Regarding the complete study: A total of under 150 blood samples were gathered in the study from roughly 37 consecutive transplant recipients along with their related donors. Recruitment of patients was conducted between 2015 and 2017, and follow-up was continued until late 2020 or death. The research as a whole found: After transplant, TCR diversity in recipients dropped, and pathologically expanded clonotypes climbed progressively between day 30 and day 180. Only a small fraction of recipient repertoires overlapped donor repertoires, with over 97% appearing de novo at the given depth. Broader posttransplant TCR repertoire diversity was predicted by donor and pretransplant recipient Inverse Simpson Index values. The sample size was limited, and CD4 and CD8 repertoire contributions could not be separated because cells were not sorted.

With the immunoSEQ assay, which is a bias-controlled multiplex PCR relying on V- and J-specific primers, TCR beta CDR3 regions were amplified from genomic DNA. A second PCR step added a proprietary barcode and Illumina adapter sequences to the CDR3 amplicons. An Illumina MiSeq instrument was used for sequencing of the CDR3 libraries. In the authors' own workflow: Export and quality control were handled in immunoSEQ Analyzer 3.0, while downstream analyses relied on R Bioconductor and Immunarch. Only productive rearrangements in the normalized downsampled data set went into calculating the repertoire metrics. In the normalized cohort, clonotypes with more than 5 templates were defined as pathologically expanded. Repertoire diversity was measured with the Inverse Simpson Index. CMV-specificity analyses were carried out on the non-normalized data set to capture all clonotypes. TCRdb took this table from immuneACCESS and kept in-frame rearrangements with V and J called. Such tables lack part of the clones; where checked against another copy, unresolved V genes explain under half of the gap, and the rest is unexplained. V and J calls and clone size follow that table, whereas D and trimming were derived from the DNA. The sample table lists 8,000 to 10,000 clones, 93% of them with a count of one. 5.7% of the sample rests with the top ten.

Measured from the cysteine to the phenylalanine, the CDR3 is 14 residues long. The sequence is cut down to CDR3 DNA, 42 bases in frame from base 1. V loses 7 bases of germline sequence and J loses 7 bases, and the interval between the two ends is 16 bases. The germline V gene (reference sequence) sets CDR1 to SEHNR and CDR2 to FQNEAQ. In the paper's terms, the time point label means: 100 days after allo-HCT. Blood samples were obtained from recipients approximately 28 days before transplant and at days 30, 100 and 180 after transplant. Nuclei Lysis Solution was used to extract genomic DNA from fresh or cryopreserved unfractionated peripheral blood mononuclear cells. In the case of this clone: The specificity of this receptor is unknown. No qualities accompany the bases; no much larger clone lies one base away.

This clonotype was sampled from a male patient aged 50 or older who had an allogeneic stem cell transplant from a related donor, so T cells may come from the graft donor. Some clones in this sample may be carry-over from other donors' samples. This receptor chain uses TRBV7-9 and TRBJ1-4; no D gene call is confident. The sample in question was PBMCs, obtained 100 days after allogeneic stem cell transplant. The nucleotides read TGTGCCAGCAATAGTGGGTCGGGGTTTGAAAAACTGTTTTTT. Translated, it reads CASNSGSGFEKLFF. With the rest looked up from the reference TRBV7-9 and TRBJ1-4 genes rather than sequenced, the full variable domain is DTGVSQNPRHKITKRGQNVTFRCDPISEHNRLYWYRQTLGQGPEFLTYFQNEAQLEKSRLLSDRFSAERPKGSFSTLEIQRTEQGDSAMYLCASNSGSGFEKLFFGSGTQLSVL.